The 26 T cell receptor beta chains listed next were all sequenced from one sample in a study of blood T cell repertoires in COVID-19. This table comes from immunoSEQ multiplex PCR, and its TCRdb copy is limited to in-frame clones, with some not included. The sample has 95,000 to 150,000 clones; about 83% are singletons. The source material was peripheral blood. The receptors come from a man in his sixties with acute or convalescent COVID-19.

This clone was seen once. The chain employs TRBV4-3 and TRBJ1-1, with no clear D. This CDR3 has 13 amino acids. V lost 0 bases, J lost 9 bases, and 11 bases lay in between. Germline CDR1 is LGHNA and CDR2 is YSLEER. In nucleotides, the CDR3 is TGCGCCAGCAGCCAAGATGTGTTGGGCCAAGCTTTCTTT. Protein product: CASSQDVLGQAFF.

This chain joins TRBV6-2 or TRBV6-3 and TRBJ2-5, with 8 positions matching TRBD1. Germline V lookup: CDR1 MNHEY, CDR2 SVGEGT. The V and J ends lost 4 bases and 2 bases, in that order; junction bases with no gene match: 6. The CDR3 has 15 residues. CDR3 nucleotides: TGTGCCAGCAGTTCTGGACAGGGACGTCAAGAGACCCAGTACTTC. This sequence encodes CASSSGQGRQETQYF.

The chain carries TRBV19 and TRBJ2-3, with D perhaps matching TRBD1 (6 bases). V was cut by 9 bases and J by 6 bases, with 22 bases left in between. Germline CDR1 LNHDA, CDR2 SQIVND (reference sequence). The CDR3 has 15 residues. For the CDR3, the DNA is TGTGCCAGCGCCCGAGGGAACAGGGAAGAGGATACGCAGTATTTT. This encodes CASARGNREEDTQYF. Full variable domain (missing parts from reference TRBV19 and TRBJ2-3): DGGITQSPKYLFRKEGQNVTLSCEQNLNHDAMYWYRQDPGQGLRLIYYSQIVNDFQKGDIAEGYSVSREKKESFPLTVTSAQKNPTAFYLCASARGNREEDTQYFGPGTRLTVL.

This chain links TRBV19 with TRBJ1-2, with 7 nucleotides matching TRBD1. This CDR3 is 15 amino acids long. Germline V CDR1 and CDR2: LNHDA, SQIVND (reference sequence). The V segment lost 5 bases and the J segment 0 bases; nucleotides outside the gene matches: 6. CDR3 sequence reads: CASSRRQGPNYGYTF. In DNA, the CDR3 is TGTGCCAGTAGTCGACGACAGGGACCTAACTATGGCTACACCTTC.

In this sample, this clone turned up once. This chain connects TRBV29-1 to TRBJ2-5; tentative D call: TRBD1 (5 bases). V gave up 0 bases and J gave up 2 bases, with 10 bases separating them. Germline V lookup: CDR1 SQVTM, CDR2 ANQGSEA. CDR3 length: 14 residues. The CDR3: CSVEDPQGQETQYF. The CDR3 DNA reads as TGCAGCGTTGAAGATCCCCAGGGTCAAGAGACCCAGTACTTC.

For this clone: Additional DNA sequences in this sample encode the identical CDR3. This chain links TRBV19 with TRBJ2-1; 7 nucleotides line up with TRBD2. The CDR3 has 15 amino acids. The junction had 14 bases not matched to a gene; V was cut back by 3 bases and J by 12 bases. Germline assignment: CDR1 LNHDA and CDR2 SQIVND (reference sequence). CDR3 region: CASSMLSSSGGRQFF. The CDR3 nucleotides are TGTGCCAGTAGTATGTTGTCGTCTAGCGGCGGAAGGCAGTTCTTC.

The chain joins TRBV2 to TRBJ2-3; 8 positions agree with TRBD2. Germline assignment: CDR1 SNHLY and CDR2 FYNNEI. With V trimmed by 0 bases and J by 0 bases, 2 bases remained unmatched. CDR3 length: 16 amino acids. Here the CDR3 DNA reads TGTGCCAGCAGTGAAGCGGTAGCGGGAAGCACAGATACGCAGTATTTT. Amino acid sequence: CASSEAVAGSTDTQYF.

The chain joins TRBV28 to TRBJ2-3; D might be TRBD2 (7 bases). Germline V gene sequence: CDR1 MDHEN, CDR2 SYDVKM. CDR3 size: 14 residues. Between the trimmed V and J ends, which lost 5 bases and 0 bases, there was a span of 9 bases. CDR3 region: CASSRGASTDTQYF. The CDR3 DNA reads TGTGCCAGCAGTCGGGGGGCTAGCACAGATACGCAGTATTTT.

This clone was seen at least ten times. CDR3 coding DNA: TGCGCCAGCAGCTGGGGGGCTGCAGGACTAGCACCATCAGATACGCAGTATTTT. Translated: CASSWGAAGLAPSDTQYF. The chain carries TRBV5-1 and TRBJ2-3; the match to TRBD2 covers 8 bases. CDR3 size: 18 residues. The V and J ends lost 3 bases and 4 bases, in that order; junction bases with no gene match: 16. Germline CDR1 reads SGHRS; CDR2 reads YFSETQ.

This chain joins TRBV6-5 and TRBJ2-7; TRBD1 matches 10 bases. With 7 bases clipped from V and 6 bases from J, the junction kept 9 bases outside the gene matches. The germline gives CDR1 MNHEY, CDR2 SVGAGI. The CDR3 covers 14 residues. CDR3 coding DNA: TGTGCCAGCAATCGAGACAGGGGGCGCGGCGAGCAGTACTTC. It translates to CASNRDRGRGEQYF.

The chain employs TRBV4-2 and TRBJ2-7; 7 nucleotides match TRBD2. With V trimmed by 3 bases and J by 3 bases, 8 bases remained unmatched. The CDR3 length is 15 residues. The germline V gene encodes CDR1 LGHNA and CDR2 YNFKEQ. Written as DNA, the CDR3 is TGTGCCAGCAGCCAGGGAAGCGGGGTGAGCTACGAGCAGTACTTC. It yields the protein CASSQGSGVSYEQYF.

The rearrangement joins TRBV7-3 to TRBJ2-6; 9 bases align to TRBD1. Germline V gene lookup returns CDR1 SGHTA and CDR2 FQGTGA. The CDR3 is 15 residues long. Germline trimming cut 5 bases from V and 12 bases from J; bases unmatched to any gene: 11. In nucleotides, the CDR3 is TGTGCCAGCAGCCGACAGGGGGATAGGGTCTCCGTCCTGACTTTC. It codes for CASSRQGDRVSVLTF.

J is TRBJ1-1 and V is TRBV11-2; D not certain. This CDR3 has 13 residues. CDR1 is SGHAT, CDR2 FQNNGV, per germline. V was cut by 5 bases and J by 1 base, with 8 bases left in between. For the CDR3, the DNA is TGTGCCAGCAGCATCAGGCGGAACACTGAAGCTTTCTTT. It codes for CASSIRRNTEAFF.

CDR3 loop: CASSISSGKADTQYF. The CDR3 DNA sequence: TGTGCCAGCAGCATTTCTAGCGGGAAGGCAGATACGCAGTATTTT. The chain couples TRBV7-6 to TRBJ2-3; 9 positions agree with TRBD2. This CDR3 has 15 amino acids. Germline values: CDR1 SGHVS, CDR2 FNYEAQ. J gave up 4 bases and V 5 bases, and 7 bases lay outside the gene matches.

The chain carries TRBV6-6 and TRBJ1-1; TRBD1 is a possible D gene (6 bases). The germline V and J ends were trimmed by 6 bases and 4 bases, with 15 bases remaining between them. The CDR3 loop spans 14 amino acids. From germline, CDR1 is MNHNY and CDR2 SVGAGI (reference sequence). CDR3 nucleotides: TGTGCCAGCAGAACGGGACAAGGAGGCACTGAAGCTTTCTTT. It is translated as CASRTGQGGTEAFF.

The chain carries TRBV5-1 and TRBJ1-2; no clear D gene. Germline values: CDR1 SGHRS, CDR2 YFSETQ. The CDR3 is 14 residues long. V was pared by 0 bases and J by 5 bases, with 11 bases between. The CDR3 is CASSLEAGDYGYTF. As DNA, the CDR3 is TGCGCCAGCAGCTTGGAGGCGGGAGATTATGGCTACACCTTC.

This clone has a handful of counts. The V and J genes are TRBV7-8 and TRBJ2-3; D is perhaps TRBD1 (5 bases). CDR1 is SGHVS and CDR2 is FQNEAQ in the germline V gene. This CDR3 is 16 amino acids long. Trimming left V 3 bases short and J 0 bases short, with 13 bases between. CDR3 region: CASSFDSFSSTDTQYF. The CDR3 DNA follows: TGTGCCAGCAGCTTCGACAGTTTCTCTAGCACAGATACGCAGTATTTT.

This clone appeared a single time. The V call is TRBV28, the J call TRBJ2-7, with D possibly matching TRBD1 (7 bases). V gave up 7 bases and J gave up 0 bases, with 19 bases separating them. The germline gives CDR1 MDHEN, CDR2 SYDVKM. CDR3 length equals 16 residues. CDR3 coding DNA: TGTGCCAGCAATGTGGGGTTCCAGGGGGGCTCCTACGAGCAGTACTTC. This sequence encodes CASNVGFQGGSYEQYF.

In its sample, this clone was seen once. V usage is TRBV28 and J usage is TRBJ2-3; 7 bases match TRBD2. CDR3 length: 14 residues. V lost 3 bases, J lost 4 bases, and 4 bases stayed unmatched. Per germline, CDR1 MDHEN and CDR2 SYDVKM. CDR3 in amino acids: CASSLGGSADTQYF. For the CDR3, the DNA is TGTGCCAGCAGTTTGGGGGGGAGCGCAGATACGCAGTATTTT.

This rearrangement joins TRBV5-1 to TRBJ1-4; TRBD1 aligns across 7 bases. Losses at the gene ends were 2 bases for V and 7 bases for J; bases not matched to a gene: 2. This CDR3 spans 13 amino acids. Germline V gives CDR1 SGHRS, CDR2 YFSETQ. Here the CDR3 DNA reads TGCGCCAGCAGCTTTTCAGGGGGTGAAAAACTGTTTTTT. This codes for CASSFSGGEKLFF. The complete variable domain, with remaining parts taken from reference TRBV5-1 and TRBJ1-4, reads KAGVTQTPRYLIKTRGQQVTLSCSPISGHRSVSWYQQTPGQGLQFLFEYFSETQRNKGNFPGRFSGRQFSNSRSEMNVSTLELGDSALYLCASSFSGGEKLFFGSGTQLSVL.

The chain links TRBV20-1 to TRBJ2-3, with D tentatively TRBD1 (5 bases). V was trimmed by 7 bases and J by 4 bases, leaving 9 bases between them. In germline, CDR1 is DFQATT, CDR2 SNEGSKA (reference sequence). The CDR3 loop spans 11 amino acids. CDR3 loop: CSEQASDTQYF. The CDR3 coding sequence is TGCAGTGAACAGGCCTCAGATACGCAGTATTTT.

The chain carries TRBV4-2 and TRBJ2-3; 7 bases align to TRBD1. The CDR3 contains 17 residues. The ends lost 4 bases at V and 2 bases at J; junction bases unmatched: 12. Per germline, CDR1 LGHNA and CDR2 YNFKEQ. Here the CDR3 reads CASSRDREFSTTDTQYF. The CDR3 nucleotides read TGTGCCAGCAGCCGAGACAGGGAATTTTCTACCACAGATACGCAGTATTTT.

CDR3 residues: CASSPTSGRTDTQYF. The CDR3 DNA follows: TGTGCCAGCAGCCCGACTAGCGGGAGAACAGATACGCAGTATTTT. The chain links TRBV3-1 (or the pseudogene TRBV3-2) to TRBJ2-3, with 12 bases aligning to TRBD2. Germline CDR1 is LGHDT and CDR2 is YNNKEL (reference sequence). The junction had 2 bases not matched to a gene; V was cut back by 4 bases and J by 3 bases. The CDR3 length is 15 residues.

This clone was counted a few times. The chain is built from TRBV28 and TRBJ2-4; tentative D call: TRBD2 (5 bases). V lost 5 bases and J lost 9, with 17 bases in between. Germline CDR1 MDHEN, CDR2 SYDVKM. This CDR3 comprises 14 residues. This CDR3 reads CASSPDLSRGIQYF. The CDR3 DNA reads as TGTGCCAGCAGTCCTGACCTGAGCCGGGGCATTCAGTACTTC.

The chain joins TRBV27 to TRBJ1-1; 8 nucleotides match TRBD1. Losses at the gene ends were 3 bases for V and 2 bases for J; bases not matched to a gene: 5. The CDR3 length is 15 residues. CDR1 and CDR2 from the germline V gene are MNHEY and SMNVEV (reference sequence). CDR3 sequence reads: CASSLEGQANTEAFF. The CDR3 DNA follows: TGTGCCAGCAGTTTGGAGGGACAGGCAAACACTGAAGCTTTCTTT.

The chain carries TRBV18 and TRBJ2-5; 7 bases match TRBD2. This CDR3 has 16 residues. V lost 3 bases and J lost 1; bases outside the gene matches: 8. Looked up from germline, CDR1 is KGHSH and CDR2 is LQKENI. This CDR3 reads CASSPMGSGAQETQYF. In nucleotides, the CDR3 is TGTGCCAGCTCACCGATGGGAAGCGGGGCCCAAGAGACCCAGTACTTC.